This entry features one T cell receptor (beta chain) sequence. Its antigen is not known. The CDR3 is 12 residues long. Germline loops: CDR1 MNHNY, CDR2 SVGAGI (reference sequence). The germline V and J ends were trimmed by 4 bases and 4 bases, with 7 bases remaining between them. The assay was immunoSEQ multiplex PCR, and TCRdb's table has in-frame clones only and misses some. The sample has around 69,000 clones, approximately 86% seen once. These data originate in a study of a mutant IDH1 vaccine in newly diagnosed glioma. The time point is: week 35, safety follow-up. Topical imiquimod accompanied each vaccine dose, which consisted of 300 ug of mutant IDH1 20-mer peptide.

The specimen comprised PBMCs, sampled from a glioma patient whose treatment included an IDH1 peptide vaccine. The source is a man aged 30-40 years with glioma. The chain couples TRBV6-6 to TRBJ1-1; D unclear. The CDR3 region is CASSWGSTEAFF. In nucleotides, the CDR3 is TGTGCCAGCAGTTGGGGATCCACTGAAGCTTTCTTT.